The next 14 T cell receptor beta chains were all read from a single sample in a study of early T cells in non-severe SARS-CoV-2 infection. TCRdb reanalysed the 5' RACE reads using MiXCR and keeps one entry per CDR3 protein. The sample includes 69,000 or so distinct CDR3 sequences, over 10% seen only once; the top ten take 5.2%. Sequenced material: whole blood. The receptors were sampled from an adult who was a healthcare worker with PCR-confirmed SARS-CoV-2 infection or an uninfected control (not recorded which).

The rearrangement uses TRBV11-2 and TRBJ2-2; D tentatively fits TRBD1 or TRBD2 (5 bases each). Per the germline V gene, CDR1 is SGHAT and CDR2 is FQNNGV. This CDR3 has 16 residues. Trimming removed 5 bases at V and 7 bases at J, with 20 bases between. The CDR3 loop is CASSPWDVKRGGELFF. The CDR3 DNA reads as TGTGCCAGCAGCCCTTGGGACGTAAAACGGGGCGGGGAGCTGTTTTTT.

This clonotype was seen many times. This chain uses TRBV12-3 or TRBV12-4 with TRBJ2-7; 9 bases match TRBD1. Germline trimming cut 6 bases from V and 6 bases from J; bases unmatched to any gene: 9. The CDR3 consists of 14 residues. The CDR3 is CASRGAGQGFEQYF. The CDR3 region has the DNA TGTGCCAGCAGAGGCGCAGGACAGGGGTTCGAGCAGTACTTC.

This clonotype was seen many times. CDR3 sequence (DNA): TGTGCCAGCAGCTTTGGGGGATTGTATGGCTACACCTTC. Translated, it gives CASSFGGLYGYTF. V is TRBV7-9 and J is TRBJ1-2, with TRBD1 as a possible D gene (5 bases). V shed 3 bases and J shed 5 bases, with 10 bases lying between them. Germline assignment: CDR1 SEHNR and CDR2 FQNEAQ (reference sequence). This CDR3 is 13 amino acids long.

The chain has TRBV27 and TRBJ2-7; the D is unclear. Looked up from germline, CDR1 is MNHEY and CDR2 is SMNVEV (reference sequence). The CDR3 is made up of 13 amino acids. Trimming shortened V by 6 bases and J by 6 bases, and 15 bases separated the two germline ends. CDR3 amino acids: CASSGLSEREQYF. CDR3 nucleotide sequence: TGTGCCAGCAGCGGCCTATCTGAGCGCGAGCAGTACTTC.

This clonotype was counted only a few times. CDR3 DNA: TGCAGCGTGCAACGGGACAGCTACGAGCAGTACTTC. Translated: CSVQRDSYEQYF. The rearrangement joins TRBV29-1 to TRBJ2-7, with 7 nucleotides matching TRBD1. The germline V gene has CDR1 SQVTM and CDR2 ANQGSEA. V dropped 6 bases and J dropped 3; count of bases not matched to a gene: 5. CDR3 length: 12 amino acids.

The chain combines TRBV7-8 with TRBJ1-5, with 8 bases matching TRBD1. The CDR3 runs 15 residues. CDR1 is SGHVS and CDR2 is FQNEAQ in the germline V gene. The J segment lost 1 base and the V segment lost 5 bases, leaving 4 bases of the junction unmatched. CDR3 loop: CASSQRQGSNQPQHF. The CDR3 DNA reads TGTGCCAGCAGCCAAAGACAGGGGAGCAATCAGCCCCAGCATTTT.

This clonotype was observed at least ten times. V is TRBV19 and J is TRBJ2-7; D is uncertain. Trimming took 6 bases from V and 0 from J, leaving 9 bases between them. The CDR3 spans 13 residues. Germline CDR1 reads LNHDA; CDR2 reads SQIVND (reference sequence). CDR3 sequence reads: CASSQSYSYEQYF. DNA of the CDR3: TGTGCCAGTAGCCAATCTTACTCCTACGAGCAGTACTTC. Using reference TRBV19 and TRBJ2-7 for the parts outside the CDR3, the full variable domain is DGGITQSPKYLFRKEGQNVTLSCEQNLNHDAMYWYRQDPGQGLRLIYYSQIVNDFQKGDIAEGYSVSREKKESFPLTVTSAQKNPTAFYLCASSQSYSYEQYFGPGTRLTVT.

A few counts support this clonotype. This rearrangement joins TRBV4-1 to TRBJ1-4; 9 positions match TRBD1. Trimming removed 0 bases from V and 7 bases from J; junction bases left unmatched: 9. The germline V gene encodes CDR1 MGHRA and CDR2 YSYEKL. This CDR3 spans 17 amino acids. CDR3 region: CASSQEHRGRGGEKLFF. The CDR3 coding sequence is TGCGCCAGCAGCCAAGAACACAGGGGGCGCGGTGGTGAAAAACTGTTTTTT.

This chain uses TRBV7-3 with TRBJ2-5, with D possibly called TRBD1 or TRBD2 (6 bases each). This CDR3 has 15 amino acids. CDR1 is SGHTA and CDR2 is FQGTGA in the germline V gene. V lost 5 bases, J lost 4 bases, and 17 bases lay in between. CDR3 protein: CASSPGGRLLETQYF. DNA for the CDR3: TGTGCCAGCAGCCCCGGGGGCCGATTACTAGAGACCCAGTACTTC. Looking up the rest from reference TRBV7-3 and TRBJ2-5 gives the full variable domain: GAGVSQTPSNKVTEKGKYVELRCDPISGHTALYWYRQSLGQGPEFLIYFQGTGAADDSGLPNDRFFAVRPEGSVSTLKIQRTERGDSAVYLCASSPGGRLLETQYFGPGTRLLVL.

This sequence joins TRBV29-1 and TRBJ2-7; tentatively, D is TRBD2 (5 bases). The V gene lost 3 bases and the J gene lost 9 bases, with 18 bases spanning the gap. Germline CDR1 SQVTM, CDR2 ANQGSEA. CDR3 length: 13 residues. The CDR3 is CSVEVPGQEVQYF. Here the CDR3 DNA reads TGCAGCGTTGAGGTCCCAGGCCAGGAGGTGCAGTACTTC.

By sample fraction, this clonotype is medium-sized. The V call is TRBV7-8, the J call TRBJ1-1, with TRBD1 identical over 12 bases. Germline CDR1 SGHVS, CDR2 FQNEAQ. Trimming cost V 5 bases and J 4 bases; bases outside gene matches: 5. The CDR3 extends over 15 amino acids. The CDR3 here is CASSLGTGGFTEAFF. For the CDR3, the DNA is TGTGCCAGCAGCCTAGGGACAGGGGGCTTCACTGAAGCTTTCTTT.

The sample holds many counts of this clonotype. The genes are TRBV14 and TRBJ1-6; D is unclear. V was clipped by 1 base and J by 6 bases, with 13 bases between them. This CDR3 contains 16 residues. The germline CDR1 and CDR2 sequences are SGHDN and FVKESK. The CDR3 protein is CASSQGPRSTNSPLHF. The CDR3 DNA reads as TGTGCCAGCAGCCAAGGTCCAAGAAGTACTAATTCACCCCTCCACTTT.

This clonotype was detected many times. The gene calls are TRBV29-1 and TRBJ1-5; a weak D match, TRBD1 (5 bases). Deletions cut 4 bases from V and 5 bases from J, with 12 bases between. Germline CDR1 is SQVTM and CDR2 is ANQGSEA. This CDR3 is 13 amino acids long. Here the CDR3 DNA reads TGCAGCGTTGGAAGGGGCCGAGATCAGCCCCAGCATTTT. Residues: CSVGRGRDQPQHF.

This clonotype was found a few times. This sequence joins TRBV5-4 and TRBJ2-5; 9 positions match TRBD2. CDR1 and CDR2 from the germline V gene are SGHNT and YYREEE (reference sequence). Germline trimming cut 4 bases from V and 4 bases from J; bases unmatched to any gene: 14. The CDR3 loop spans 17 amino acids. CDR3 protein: CASSRPKAGGLGETQYF. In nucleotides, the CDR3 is TGTGCCAGCAGCCGCCCAAAAGCGGGGGGTTTAGGAGAGACCCAGTACTTC.